Each of the 16 T cell receptor beta chains below was sequenced from the same sample in a study of cytomegalovirus exposure and HLA in healthy donors. Vbeta (60) and Jbeta (13) primers were used in the PCR. Here immunoSEQ multiplex PCR was the method, and the copy in TCRdb shows in-frame clones only, minus some. This sample has some 54,000 clones; around 80% occur once, and the top ten carry less than 7%. The sequenced sample was PBMCs. The receptors stem from a male donor in good health and CMV-seronegative.

This chain uses TRBV6-1 with TRBJ1-4, with D perhaps matching TRBD1 (5 bases). This CDR3 is built from 15 residues. From germline, CDR1 is MNHNS and CDR2 SASEGT. V was trimmed by 0 bases and J by 6 bases, leaving 11 bases between them. The CDR3 protein is CASSEAPGNDEKLFF. The DNA of the CDR3 is TGTGCCAGCAGTGAAGCGCCAGGGAACGATGAAAAACTGTTTTTT.

This clone was found once. The chain carries TRBV5-1 and TRBJ1-1; D not resolved. V lost 0 bases and J 3 bases, leaving 6 bases between the germline ends. This CDR3 region has 13 residues. Germline CDR1 is SGHRS and CDR2 is YFSETQ. Written as DNA, the CDR3 is TGCGCCAGCAGCTTGGAACTTCACACTGAAGCTTTCTTT. Its translation is CASSLELHTEAFF.

The rearrangement links TRBV7-3 to TRBJ2-2, with a weak D call TRBD2 (6 bases). From germline, CDR1 is SGHTA and CDR2 FQGTGA. Between the trimmed V and J ends, which lost 2 bases and 0 bases, there was a span of 7 bases. There are 15 residues in the CDR3. The CDR3 DNA is TGTGCCAGCAGCTTAGGAGGGGCGAACACCGGGGAGCTGTTTTTT. It encodes CASSLGGANTGELFF.

As DNA, the CDR3 is TGTGCCAGCAGCTTAGATGGCAGTAACTATGGCTACACCTTC. This translates into CASSLDGSNYGYTF. The rearrangement joins TRBV7-9 to TRBJ1-2; no clear D. Germline loops: CDR1 SEHNR, CDR2 FQNEAQ (reference sequence). This CDR3 has 14 residues. The germline V and J ends were trimmed by 1 base and 1 base, with 7 bases remaining between them.

In this sample, this clone turned up once. The chain carries TRBV7-7 and TRBJ2-2; D call uncertain. Germline-derived CDR1 and CDR2 are SSHAT and FNYEAQ (reference sequence). Trimming stripped 5 bases from V and 1 base from J, with 8 bases between. The CDR3 runs to 14 residues. The DNA for the CDR3 is TGTGCCAGCAGCCCCAGTGGGAACACCGGGGAGCTGTTTTTT. Protein product: CASSPSGNTGELFF.

The table lists this clone with a few counts. This sequence joins TRBV15 and TRBJ1-1; TRBD1 might be the D (6 bases). Germline values: CDR1 LNHNV, CDR2 YYDKDF (reference sequence). The CDR3 sequence is 17 residues long. V was clipped by 0 bases and J by 1 base, with 15 bases between them. This CDR3 reads CATSRDLETGQNTEAFF. CDR3 bases: TGTGCCACCAGCAGAGATCTCGAGACAGGACAGAACACTGAAGCTTTCTTT.

This sequence joins TRBV6-6 and TRBJ1-1; D is perhaps TRBD1 (5 bases). Trimming removed 7 bases from V and 3 bases from J, with 12 bases in between. Germline values: CDR1 MNHNY, CDR2 SVGAGI (reference sequence). This CDR3 region has 13 residues. CDR3 sequence: CASTVQDDTEAFF. The CDR3 DNA reads TGTGCCAGCACCGTACAGGACGACACTGAAGCTTTCTTT.

DNA for the CDR3: TGTGCCAGCAGCGTAGCGCGAAGCGGGGGGGACCCCACCGGGGAGCTGTTTTTT. It specifies CASSVARSGGDPTGELFF. The V and J genes are TRBV9 and TRBJ2-2, with 10 bases fitting TRBD2. CDR3 size: 18 residues. Germline V gene data show CDR1 as SGDLS and CDR2 as YYNGEE. The V segment lost 0 bases and the J segment 4 bases; nucleotides outside the gene matches: 9.

The V gene is TRBV6-6, the J gene TRBJ2-5; TRBD1 matches 10 bases. V gave up 6 bases and J gave up 1 base; unmatched junction bases: 8. In germline, CDR1 is MNHNY, CDR2 SVGAGI (reference sequence). The length of the CDR3 is 16 residues. CDR3 in amino acids: CASSPRQGAGQETQYF. The CDR3 bases are TGTGCCAGCAGCCCCAGACAGGGGGCAGGCCAAGAGACCCAGTACTTC.

The chain joins TRBV18 to TRBJ2-7; 7 nucleotides align to TRBD1. This CDR3 comprises 13 residues. CDR1 and CDR2 from the germline V gene are KGHSH and LQKENI. Trimming took 5 bases from V and 3 from J; bases not matched to a gene: 4. CDR3 nucleotide sequence: TGTGCCAGCTCATTAGGACAGGACTACGAGCAGTACTTC. Protein sequence: CASSLGQDYEQYF.

The chain carries TRBV14 and TRBJ1-1; TRBD1 matches at 8 bases. Per germline, CDR1 SGHDN and CDR2 FVKESK. This CDR3 contains 12 residues. With V trimmed by 4 bases and J by 7 bases, 2 bases remained unmatched. CDR3 nucleotides: TGTGCCAGCAGCCGGACAGGGTATGAAGCTTTCTTT. Protein sequence: CASSRTGYEAFF. Full variable domain (missing parts from reference TRBV14 and TRBJ1-1): EAGVTQFPSHSVIEKGQTVTLRCDPISGHDNLYWYRRVMGKEIKFLLHFVKESKQDESGMPNNRFLAERTGGTYSTLKVQPAELEDSGVYFCASSRTGYEAFFGQGTRLTVV.

The chain is built from TRBV5-4 and TRBJ2-1, with a tentative D call TRBD1 (6 bases). Germline assignment: CDR1 SGHNT and CDR2 YYREEE (reference sequence). The CDR3 sequence is 15 residues long. The V end was cut by 1 base, the J end by 3 bases, with 11 bases between. The CDR3 spells CASSLPGASYNEQFF. In DNA, the CDR3 is TGTGCCAGCAGCTTGCCAGGGGCTAGCTACAATGAGCAGTTCTTC.

The gene calls are TRBV13 and TRBJ2-7, with D possibly being TRBD1 (5 bases). Germline values: CDR1 PRHDT, CDR2 FYEKMQ (reference sequence). V dropped 6 bases and J dropped 0 bases, with 18 bases sitting between them. CDR3 length equals 16 residues. CDR3 nucleotides: TGTGCCAGCAGTTCTCCTAGTACAGGCAACTCCTACGAGCAGTACTTC. This encodes CASSSPSTGNSYEQYF.

The rearrangement joins TRBV19 to TRBJ2-7; perhaps TRBD2 as D (5 bases). The CDR3 is 15 residues long. Trimming removed 0 bases at V and 2 bases at J, with 11 bases between. Germline V gene data show CDR1 as LNHDA and CDR2 as SQIVND (reference sequence). CDR3 DNA: TGTGCCAGTAGTATAGACAGACTACACGCCTACGAGCAGTACTTC. It translates to CASSIDRLHAYEQYF.

CDR3 nucleotide sequence: TGCGCCAGCAGCTTCGGGACAGACTATGGCTACACCTTC. It yields the protein CASSFGTDYGYTF. The rearrangement links TRBV5-1 to TRBJ1-2; TRBD1 matches 7 bases. The CDR3 length is 13 residues. The germline gives CDR1 SGHRS, CDR2 YFSETQ. Unmatched junction bases numbered 1, after V lost 2 bases and J lost 3 bases.

The V and J genes are TRBV5-1 and TRBJ1-3; D not resolved. Trimming cost V 4 bases and J 0 bases, with 14 bases left between them. Germline assignment: CDR1 SGHRS and CDR2 YFSETQ. This CDR3 comprises 16 residues. The CDR3 reads CASSEIKRSSGNTIYF. DNA of the CDR3: TGCGCCAGCAGCGAAATTAAGAGAAGCTCTGGAAACACCATATATTTT.